This T cell receptor beta chain came from a study of shared clonotypes between healthy human individuals. The assay was immunoSEQ multiplex PCR, and TCRdb's table has in-frame clones only and misses some. The repertoire has around 2.5 million clones, 93% of them found once; the top ten carry roughly 0.39%. Per the germline V gene, CDR1 is SGHRS and CDR2 is YFSETQ. Trimming cost V 1 base and J 0 bases, with 9 bases left between them. The CDR3 has 15 amino acids. Sequenced sample: naive CD4+ T cells from PBMCs. The subset: CD45RA+ positively selected. This receptor was identified in a man aged 18 to 29 in good health. Some clones in this sample may be carry-over from other donors' samples. This chain connects TRBV5-1 to TRBJ2-3; no clear D gene. DNA of the CDR3: TGCGCCAGCAGCTTGTTTGGCACCAGCACAGATACGCAGTATTTT. Its protein is CASSLFGTSTDTQYF.